This entry lists 2 T cell receptor beta chains sequenced from one sample in a study of CD8 T cells in ankylosing spondylitis. TCRdb reanalysed the 5' RACE reads using MiXCR and keeps one entry per CDR3 protein. The table has under 200,000 distinct CDR3 sequences, 10% to 15% seen once; the top ten hold about 10%. The sequenced sample was blood, either unsorted or a sorted T cell fraction (not recorded which). Source of these receptors: a female donor with ankylosing spondylitis or in good health (not recorded which).

The table lists this clonotype with many counts. The chain uses TRBV10-3 and TRBJ2-3; D unclear. Trimming pared 0 bases from V and 4 bases from J, leaving 8 bases between. The CDR3 totals 14 residues. Per germline, CDR1 ENHRY and CDR2 SYGVKD. The CDR3 is CAISESYGADTQYF. The CDR3 DNA sequence: TGTGCCATCAGTGAGTCTTATGGGGCAGATACGCAGTATTTT.

Many counts were recorded for this clonotype. J is TRBJ2-7 and V is TRBV29-1; D perhaps matches TRBD2 (6 bases). Germline assignment: CDR1 SQVTM and CDR2 ANQGSEA. The CDR3 contains 15 residues. Trimming cost V 4 bases and J 4 bases, with 20 bases left between them. The CDR3, as DNA: TGCAGCGTTGCTCCCCATAGCGGAGAAGGATACGAGCAGTACTTC. Protein product: CSVAPHSGEGYEQYF.